This TCR beta chain was observed in a study of blood T cell repertoires in COVID-19. V was pared by 2 bases and J by 4 bases, with 26 bases between. In germline, CDR1 is SQVTM, CDR2 ANQGSEA. The CDR3 spans 18 residues. Measured with immunoSEQ multiplex PCR; TCRdb has only the in-frame clones, and not every one. The data show some 240,000 clones, 65% to 90% seen once. This receptor was taken from a woman between 35 and 50 years old who had recovered from COVID-19. J is TRBJ2-5 and V is TRBV29-1, with D tentatively TRBD1 (8 bases). The sample was peripheral blood. The CDR3 region is CSVESGAAGGFDRETQYF. The CDR3 bases are TGCAGCGTTGAAAGCGGGGCGGCAGGGGGCTTTGACAGAGAGACCCAGTACTTC.